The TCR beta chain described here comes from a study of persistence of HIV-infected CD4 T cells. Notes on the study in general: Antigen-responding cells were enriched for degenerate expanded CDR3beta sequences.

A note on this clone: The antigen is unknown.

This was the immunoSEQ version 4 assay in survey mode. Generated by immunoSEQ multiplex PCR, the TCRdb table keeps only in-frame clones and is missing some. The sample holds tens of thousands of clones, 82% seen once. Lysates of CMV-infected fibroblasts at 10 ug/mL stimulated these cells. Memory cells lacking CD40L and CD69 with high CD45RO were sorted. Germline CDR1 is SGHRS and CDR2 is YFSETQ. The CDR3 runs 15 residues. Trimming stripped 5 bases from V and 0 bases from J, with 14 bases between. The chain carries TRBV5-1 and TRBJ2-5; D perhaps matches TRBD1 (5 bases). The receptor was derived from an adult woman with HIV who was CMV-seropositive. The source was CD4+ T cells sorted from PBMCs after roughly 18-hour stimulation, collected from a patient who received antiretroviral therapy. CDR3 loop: CASRATVVHQETQYF. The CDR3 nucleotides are TGCGCCAGCAGAGCGACAGTCGTACACCAAGAGACCCAGTACTTC.